These 29 T cell receptor beta chains share one sample of origin, sequenced in a study of T cell repertoires in cytomegalovirus infection. TCRdb independently ran MiXCR on the reads; one entry per CDR3 protein. The sample includes about 700,000 distinct CDR3 sequences, 30% to 40% of them seen just once. Their antigen targets remain unknown. The sequences come from cultured PBMCs, collected from culture after CMV antigen stimulation. These receptors were collected from a human donor in good health (CMV status not recorded). Some clones in this sample may be carry-over from other donors' samples.

The V call is TRBV6-1, the J call TRBJ1-1; D is perhaps TRBD1 (6 bases). CDR1 MNHNS and CDR2 SASEGT come from the germline V gene. Trimming removed 0 bases at V and 4 bases at J, with 12 bases between. The CDR3 loop spans 15 amino acids. CDR3 nucleotide sequence: TGTGCCAGCAGTGAAGCGCAGGGGAGGGCCACTGAAGCTTTCTTT. It yields the protein CASSEAQGRATEAFF.

This CDR3 is CASSQGLSFIEQFF. CDR3 sequence (DNA): TGTGCCAGCAGCCAGGGTCTGAGCTTCATTGAGCAGTTCTTC. V gene TRBV7-8 combines with J gene TRBJ2-1, with TRBD1 as a possible D gene (5 bases). This CDR3 contains 14 residues. Deletions cut 5 bases from V and 9 bases from J, with 17 bases between. Germline V gives CDR1 SGHVS, CDR2 FQNEAQ.

The genes are TRBV5-4 and TRBJ2-5, with TRBD1 matching over 9 bases. The CDR3 loop spans 15 amino acids. CDR1 is SGHNT, CDR2 YYREEE, per germline (reference sequence). After removal of 3 bases from V and 5 bases from J, the junction contained 8 bases not matched to a gene. CDR3 residues: CASSSGTGIVETQYF. As DNA, the CDR3 is TGTGCCAGCAGCTCCGGGACAGGGATAGTGGAGACCCAGTACTTC.

The chain couples TRBV18 to TRBJ1-3; D might be TRBD1 (6 bases). Per germline, CDR1 KGHSH and CDR2 LQKENI. The CDR3 consists of 17 residues. V dropped 0 bases and J dropped 0 bases, with 12 bases sitting between them. CDR3 DNA sequence: TGTGCCAGCTCACCACCGGGGGGGGCCTTCTCTGGAAACACCATATATTTT. It yields the protein CASSPPGGAFSGNTIYF. The full variable domain, with the rest looked up from reference TRBV18 and TRBJ1-3, is NAGVMQNPRHLVRRRGQEARLRCSPMKGHSHVYWYRQLPEEGLKFMVYLQKENIIDESGMPKERFSAEFPKEGPSILRIQQVVRGDSAAYFCASSPPGGAFSGNTIYFGEGSWLTVV.

This clonotype was seen a handful of times. The J gene is TRBJ2-1, the V gene TRBV5-1; unclear D gene. Germline CDR1 reads SGHRS; CDR2 reads YFSETQ. V was trimmed by 7 bases and J by 9 bases, leaving 8 bases between them. The CDR3 is made up of 10 amino acids. This CDR3 reads CASGDVEQFF. Here the CDR3 DNA reads TGCGCCAGCGGGGATGTTGAGCAGTTCTTC.

This chain uses TRBV7-2 with TRBJ2-7; a weak D match, TRBD1 (6 bases). V lost 3 bases, J lost 4 bases, and 19 bases lay in between. Germline CDR1 is SGHTA and CDR2 is FQGNSA. This CDR3 is built from 16 residues. In DNA, the CDR3 is TGTGCCAGCAGCTTCCAGACAGGTATGGGACCATACGAGCAGTACTTC. Amino acids: CASSFQTGMGPYEQYF.

This clonotype was recorded at least ten times. This chain connects TRBV7-7 to TRBJ2-3; D is undetermined. Trimming left V 3 bases short and J 2 bases short, with 12 bases between. The CDR3 extends over 15 amino acids. CDR1 is SSHAT and CDR2 is FNYEAQ in the germline V gene (reference sequence). The CDR3 DNA reads as TGTGCCAGCAGCTTCTCACTGGGGAACACAGATACGCAGTATTTT. It codes for CASSFSLGNTDTQYF.

The CDR3 nucleotides are TGTGCCAGTAGTAAGGGTGTGCCGATAAGTGGCTACACCTTC. Its translation is CASSKGVPISGYTF. This rearrangement joins TRBV19 to TRBJ1-2, with D hard to call. Looked up from germline, CDR1 is LNHDA and CDR2 is SQIVND (reference sequence). CDR3 length: 14 amino acids. Trimming removed 4 bases at V and 7 bases at J, with 16 bases between.

The J gene is TRBJ2-1, the V gene TRBV15; D is undetermined. The germline gives CDR1 LNHNV, CDR2 YYDKDF (reference sequence). The V end was cut by 0 bases, the J end by 10 bases, with 13 bases between. The CDR3 has 14 amino acids. DNA for the CDR3: TGTGCCACCAGCAGAGATTATCGTGTGGAAGAGCAGTTCTTC. Protein sequence: CATSRDYRVEEQFF.

V usage is TRBV4-2 and J usage is TRBJ1-2; D remains ambiguous. With 0 bases removed from V and 6 bases from J, the gap between germline ends came to 14 bases. Germline CDR1 LGHNA, CDR2 YNFKEQ. The CDR3 loop spans 15 amino acids. This CDR3 reads CASSQEYEQINGYTF. The CDR3 region has the DNA TGTGCCAGCAGCCAAGAGTACGAGCAGATCAATGGCTACACCTTC.

This clonotype was seen a few times. The chain employs TRBV6-1 and TRBJ1-1; D gene unclear. The CDR3 has 14 residues. Trimming pared 3 bases from V and 1 base from J, leaving 9 bases between. Germline assignment: CDR1 MNHNS and CDR2 SASEGT. The CDR3 nucleotides read TGTGCCAGCAGTGAGTCTTGGCAGAACACTGAAGCTTTCTTT. Amino acids: CASSESWQNTEAFF.

The table lists this clonotype with a few counts. V gene TRBV7-2 combines with J gene TRBJ2-1; D is unresolved. The CDR3 runs to 16 residues. CDR1 and CDR2 from the germline V gene are SGHTA and FQGNSA. V lost 1 base, J lost 10 bases, and 20 bases lay in between. CDR3 sequence: CASSLEEVAMRQEQFF. Written as DNA, the CDR3 is TGTGCCAGCAGCTTAGAGGAAGTAGCCATGCGTCAGGAGCAGTTCTTC.

There are a few counts of this clonotype. J is TRBJ2-3 and V is TRBV19; 7 nucleotides agree with TRBD1. J lost 3 bases, V lost 6 bases, and 6 bases had no gene match. Germline assignment: CDR1 LNHDA and CDR2 SQIVND (reference sequence). CDR3 size: 14 residues. The chain's CDR3 is CASRTGKKTDTQYF. The CDR3 DNA reads TGTGCCAGTAGGACAGGGAAAAAGACAGATACGCAGTATTTT.

The sample holds one count of this clonotype. This rearrangement joins TRBV7-2 to TRBJ1-2; D might be TRBD1 (6 bases). Trimming took off 1 base at V and 2 bases at J, with 11 bases between the two ends. The CDR3 extends over 15 amino acids. CDR1 is SGHTA and CDR2 is FQGNSA in the germline V gene. The chain's CDR3 is CASSLGAGANYGYTF. The CDR3 DNA sequence: TGTGCCAGCAGCTTAGGAGCAGGGGCGAACTATGGCTACACCTTC.

This clonotype was seen more than once but under ten times. V is TRBV27 and J is TRBJ2-2; perhaps TRBD1 as D (6 bases). Trimming shortened V by 0 bases and J by 6 bases, and 14 bases separated the two germline ends. The CDR3 spans 16 residues. Germline V gene lookup returns CDR1 MNHEY and CDR2 SMNVEV (reference sequence). The CDR3 DNA reads TGTGCCAGCAGTTTATCGGCAGGGGTGGGACCCGGGGAGCTGTTTTTT. This encodes CASSLSAGVGPGELFF.

This clonotype appeared a few times. The chain has TRBV7-9 and TRBJ2-3; D call uncertain. The V end lost 7 bases, the J end lost 3 bases, and 17 bases lay between the germline ends. Per the germline V gene, CDR1 is SEHNR and CDR2 is FQNEAQ (reference sequence). This CDR3 contains 15 residues. The CDR3 region has the DNA TGTGCCAGCATCCGCAATCTACTTGTAACAGATACGCAGTATTTT. Translation: CASIRNLLVTDTQYF. Supplemented by reference TRBV7-9 and TRBJ2-3, the full variable domain reads DTGVSQNPRHKITKRGQNVTFRCDPISEHNRLYWYRQTLGQGPEFLTYFQNEAQLEKSRLLSDRFSAERPKGSFSTLEIQRTEQGDSAMYLCASIRNLLVTDTQYFGPGTRLTVL.

This clonotype was seen at least ten times. The chain couples TRBV11-3 to TRBJ2-1; D ambiguous. V was pared by 1 base and J by 1 base, with 8 bases between. Germline CDR1 is SGHNT and CDR2 is YENEEA. This CDR3 spans 15 amino acids. CDR3 sequence (DNA): TGTGCCAGCAGCTTAGTACGCCGTTCCTACAATGAGCAGTTCTTC. Residues: CASSLVRRSYNEQFF.

There are a few counts of this clonotype. The CDR3 nucleotides read TGTGCCAGCAGCGCTCTAGGAGATGGAAACACCATATATTTT. Its protein is CASSALGDGNTIYF. The chain recombines TRBV7-8 with TRBJ1-3; D is unresolved. Trimming took 5 bases from V and 3 from J, leaving 11 bases between them. Germline V gene lookup returns CDR1 SGHVS and CDR2 FQNEAQ. This CDR3 spans 14 amino acids.

The chain couples TRBV27 to TRBJ2-5; D possibly matches TRBD1 or TRBD2 (5 bases each). Germline V gene data show CDR1 as MNHEY and CDR2 as SMNVEV (reference sequence). V was clipped by 1 base and J by 4 bases, with 16 bases between them. The CDR3 consists of 16 residues. CDR3 in amino acids: CASSLWGRPKGETQYF. CDR3 sequence (DNA): TGTGCCAGCAGTTTATGGGGACGCCCCAAAGGAGAGACCCAGTACTTC.

In its sample, this clonotype was seen a few times. The rearrangement uses TRBV28 and TRBJ1-4; D is perhaps TRBD1 (5 bases). Germline lookup yields CDR1 MDHEN and CDR2 SYDVKM. This CDR3 is built from 14 residues. The V end was cut by 8 bases, the J end by 5 bases, with 15 bases between. The CDR3 region has the DNA TGTGCCAGCGGGGCCCCTACCCCGAATGAAAAACTGTTTTTT. The encoded protein is CASGAPTPNEKLFF.

This clonotype has a handful of counts. The gene calls are TRBV7-2 and TRBJ2-2, with 8 bases that match TRBD2. Germline V gene sequence: CDR1 SGHTA, CDR2 FQGNSA. CDR3 length: 16 amino acids. V trimming: 0 bases; J trimming: 4 bases; junction bases outside the gene matches: 4. The CDR3 region has the DNA TGTGCCAGCAGCTTAGCCCAGCGGGGGATCACCGGGGAGCTGTTTTTT. Translating it yields CASSLAQRGITGELFF.

The chain uses TRBV7-2 and TRBJ1-4, with TRBD1 as a possible D gene (6 bases). The germline gives CDR1 SGHTA, CDR2 FQGNSA. The CDR3 is 15 amino acids. V was clipped by 5 bases and J by 8 bases, with 18 bases between them. For the CDR3, the DNA is TGTGCCAGCAGCCGAACCGGGACACAAAACGAAAAACTGTTTTTT. Protein: CASSRTGTQNEKLFF.

V usage is TRBV12-3 or TRBV12-4 and J usage is TRBJ2-5; 8 positions match TRBD2. The CDR3 runs to 15 residues. The trim removed 5 bases at V and 5 bases at J, leaving 10 bases unmatched. The CDR3 loop is CASSTGLAFMETQYF. In nucleotides, the CDR3 is TGTGCCAGCAGTACCGGACTAGCTTTTATGGAGACCCAGTACTTC.

The V and J genes are TRBV7-2 and TRBJ2-2; 11 bases are shared with TRBD2. Germline V gene lookup returns CDR1 SGHTA and CDR2 FQGNSA. V trimming: 1 base; J trimming: 5 bases; junction bases outside the gene matches: 12. The CDR3 has 19 amino acids. CDR3 protein: CASSLVGVTSGMGTGELFF. CDR3 nucleotide sequence: TGTGCCAGCAGCTTAGTGGGGGTGACTAGCGGGATGGGGACCGGGGAGCTGTTTTTT.

The V call is TRBV29-1, the J call TRBJ2-5; 10 nucleotides line up with TRBD1. The germline gives CDR1 SQVTM, CDR2 ANQGSEA. The CDR3 totals 12 residues. Losses at the gene ends were 7 bases for V and 5 bases for J; bases not matched to a gene: 4. This chain's CDR3 is CSGTTGGETQYF. The CDR3 DNA reads TGCAGCGGTACGACAGGGGGCGAGACCCAGTACTTC.

This rearrangement joins TRBV7-2 to TRBJ2-6, with D perhaps TRBD2 (5 bases). V shed 6 bases and J shed 2 bases, with 11 bases lying between them. Germline V gene sequence: CDR1 SGHTA, CDR2 FQGNSA. This CDR3 has 15 residues. The CDR3 nucleotides are TGTGCCAGCAGTCACGAGGGCCCTGGGGCCAACGTCCTGACTTTC. Translated, it gives CASSHEGPGANVLTF.

In this sample, this clonotype turned up a few times. The V gene is TRBV4-1, the J gene TRBJ1-1; possible D gene TRBD1, 5 bases. This CDR3 is 13 amino acids long. Trimming cost V 4 bases and J 5 bases, with 11 bases left between them. Germline V gene data show CDR1 as MGHRA and CDR2 as YSYEKL. In DNA, the CDR3 is TGCGCCAGCAGCCGGACACATGAGACTGAAGCTTTCTTT. Its protein product is CASSRTHETEAFF.

The chain links TRBV7-9 to TRBJ2-5; D ambiguous. The V and J ends lost 5 bases and 5 bases respectively, with 9 bases between them. This CDR3 contains 12 residues. Germline CDR1 is SEHNR and CDR2 is FQNEAQ (reference sequence). The CDR3 DNA follows: TGTGCCAGCAGCCTCCATGGGGAGACCCAGTACTTC. Its protein is CASSLHGETQYF.

This clonotype was recorded only once. The chain joins TRBV20-1 to TRBJ2-2; 9 positions agree with TRBD2. From germline, CDR1 is DFQATT and CDR2 SNEGSKA (reference sequence). The CDR3 runs to 16 residues. The junction had 3 bases not matched to a gene; V was cut back by 0 bases and J by 1 base. This CDR3 reads CSARDSSGENTGELFF. The CDR3 DNA sequence: TGCAGTGCTAGAGATTCTAGCGGGGAGAACACCGGGGAGCTGTTTTTT.